These 16 T cell receptor beta chains were sequenced from one sample in a study of spatial heterogeneity in lung cancer. The time point denotes: blood at routine non-recurrence follow-up after resection. TCRdb re-called the 5' RACE reads through MiXCR, storing one row per CDR3 protein. This table holds approximately 110,000 distinct CDR3 sequences, less than 14% found once. Sequences were derived from PBMCs, sampled at follow-up. The receptor set was obtained from a female donor with early-stage non-small cell lung cancer.

In this sample, this clonotype turned up a few times. The chain uses TRBV7-9 and TRBJ2-5, with D possibly called TRBD1 or TRBD2 (5 bases each). Deletions cut 2 bases from V and 3 bases from J, with 10 bases between. The CDR3 runs 14 residues. CDR1 is SEHNR and CDR2 is FQNEAQ in the germline V gene (reference sequence). The CDR3 sequence is CASSLIGGKETQYF. The CDR3 nucleotides are TGTGCCAGCAGCTTAATTGGGGGTAAAGAGACCCAGTACTTC.

This clonotype showed up just a few times. The chain uses TRBV12-3 or TRBV12-4 and TRBJ2-2; D could derive from TRBD1 or TRBD2 (5 bases each). The CDR3 contains 15 residues. V was clipped by 3 bases and J by 4 bases, with 12 bases between them. The CDR3 DNA reads TGTGCCAGCAGTTTGTGGGGGTCCAGCACCGGGGAGCTGTTTTTT. As protein: CASSLWGSSTGELFF.

V gene TRBV20-1 combines with J gene TRBJ2-2; tentative D call: TRBD2 (6 bases). Trimming shortened V by 6 bases and J by 5 bases, and 16 bases separated the two germline ends. This CDR3 region has 14 residues. The germline V gene has CDR1 DFQATT and CDR2 SNEGSKA (reference sequence). The CDR3 DNA sequence: TGCAGTGCCCCAGCACTAGCTAGGACCGGGGAGCTGTTTTTT. Its protein is CSAPALARTGELFF.

V gene TRBV2 combines with J gene TRBJ2-3; D tentatively reads TRBD1 or TRBD2 (5 bases each). Germline V gene lookup returns CDR1 SNHLY and CDR2 FYNNEI. V was clipped by 8 bases and J by 4 bases, with 10 bases between them. The CDR3 runs 12 residues. For the CDR3, the DNA is TGTGCCAGCTGGGGGTTCCCAGATACGCAGTATTTT. This sequence encodes CASWGFPDTQYF.

In the case of this clonotype: The germline gene is not matched at one end of the junction; a read error may be the cause. The chain employs TRBV10-2 and TRBJ2-5, with a weak D call TRBD2 (5 bases). The length of the CDR3 is 11 residues. Germline loops: CDR1 WSHSY, CDR2 SAAADI. The CDR3 here is CACSGQETQYF. The CDR3, as DNA: TGCGCCTGCAGCGGACAAGAGACCCAGTACTTC.

This clonotype has a handful of counts. The chain carries TRBV5-4 and TRBJ2-1; tentative D call: TRBD2 (5 bases). Looked up from germline, CDR1 is SGHNT and CDR2 is YYREEE (reference sequence). The CDR3 totals 17 residues. The V and J ends lost 5 bases and 1 base respectively, with 19 bases between them. CDR3: CASSNDAGGRSYNEQFF. CDR3 bases: TGTGCCAGCAGTAACGATGCGGGCGGAAGGTCCTACAATGAGCAGTTCTTC.

This clonotype was observed at least ten times. This rearrangement joins TRBV3-1 to TRBJ1-4; 11 bases map to TRBD1. CDR3 length: 16 residues. The germline gives CDR1 LGHDT, CDR2 YNNKEL (reference sequence). V lost 2 bases and J lost 14; bases outside the gene matches: 13. The CDR3 DNA reads TGTGCCAGCAGCCAACAAAGCGGGACAGGGGGAAGTTTTCTGTTTTTT. This encodes CASSQQSGTGGSFLFF.

This clonotype has ten or more counts. J is TRBJ2-7 and V is TRBV18; D possibly corresponds to TRBD1 (5 bases). The V gene's germline CDR1 is KGHSH and CDR2 LQKENI. This CDR3 is 15 amino acids long. Trimming removed 5 bases at V and 0 bases at J, with 14 bases between. The CDR3 here is CASSATDLTSYEQYF. CDR3 nucleotides: TGTGCCAGCTCAGCGACAGACCTCACCTCCTACGAGCAGTACTTC.

The table lists this clonotype with a few counts. CDR3 residues: CAIMDATGANVLTF. For the CDR3, the DNA is TGTGCCATCATGGATGCTACTGGGGCCAACGTCCTGACTTTC. V is TRBV10-3 and J is TRBJ2-6; D is undetermined. V was clipped by 7 bases and J by 2 bases, with 9 bases between them. This CDR3 region has 14 residues. Germline values: CDR1 ENHRY, CDR2 SYGVKD.

This clonotype was seen a few times. This chain uses TRBV4-1 with TRBJ2-1; D is undetermined. CDR1 and CDR2 from the germline V gene are MGHRA and YSYEKL. The CDR3 covers 13 residues. Trimming took off 3 bases at V and 12 bases at J, with 15 bases between the two ends. CDR3 DNA: TGCGCCAGCAGCCAGCCCCCCGATAGAAGGCAGTTCTTC. Amino acid sequence: CASSQPPDRRQFF.

The sample holds a few counts of this clonotype. This chain joins TRBV12-3 or TRBV12-4 and TRBJ2-1; D is uncertain. The V end lost 3 bases, the J end lost 0 bases, and 9 bases lay between the germline ends. This CDR3 has 15 residues. CDR3 coding DNA: TGTGCCAGCAGTTTTGGGTTAAACTCCTACAATGAGCAGTTCTTC. Protein sequence: CASSFGLNSYNEQFF.

This clonotype was seen only a few times. The chain has TRBV6-1 and TRBJ2-5; 10 nucleotides line up with TRBD1. Germline CDR1 reads MNHNS; CDR2 reads SASEGT. This CDR3 is 14 amino acids long. After removal of 7 bases from V and 4 bases from J, the junction contained 6 bases not matched to a gene. This CDR3 is CASTRQGAGETQYF. CDR3 sequence (DNA): TGTGCCAGCACCAGACAGGGGGCCGGAGAGACCCAGTACTTC.

This clonotype was counted many times. The chain joins TRBV19 to TRBJ2-7; 10 bases map to TRBD2. The CDR3 length is 15 residues. CDR1 LNHDA and CDR2 SQIVND come from the germline V gene (reference sequence). With V trimmed by 5 bases and J by 2 bases, 6 bases remained unmatched. This CDR3 reads CASSPRTSGAYEQYF. The CDR3 DNA is TGTGCCAGTAGTCCTCGGACTAGCGGTGCCTACGAGCAGTACTTC.

This clonotype was found a few times. The chain carries TRBV6-1 and TRBJ1-1, with D possibly matching TRBD1 (5 bases). Germline V gene lookup returns CDR1 MNHNS and CDR2 SASEGT. V was shortened by 0 bases and J by 5 bases, with 19 bases between the two germline ends. This CDR3 contains 17 residues. The CDR3 DNA is TGTGCCAGCAGTGAAGCGCTTCGGACGGTTTGGGGGACTGAAGCTTTCTTT. Protein: CASSEALRTVWGTEAFF.

This clonotype was seen more than once but under ten times. The chain combines TRBV12-3 or TRBV12-4 with TRBJ2-6; D is ambiguous. Trimming removed 3 bases from V and 1 base from J, with 7 bases in between. The CDR3 loop spans 15 amino acids. CDR3 amino acids: CASSFSGSGANVLTF. The CDR3 region has the DNA TGTGCCAGCAGTTTTTCTGGGTCTGGGGCCAACGTCCTGACTTTC.

The V and J genes are TRBV10-3 and TRBJ2-1; D is uncertain. This CDR3 has 13 residues. The V and J ends lost 10 bases and 4 bases respectively, with 14 bases between them. Per the germline V gene, CDR1 is ENHRY and CDR2 is SYGVKD. CDR3 DNA sequence: TGTGCCAACTCCGTCGCGTTATACAATGAGCAGTTCTTC. Amino acids: CANSVALYNEQFF.